The source of this T cell receptor beta chain is a study of T cells in Graves' hyperthyroidism and ophthalmopathy. Amplification of TCR beta CDR3 regions was performed using RNA transcripts as template. The TCR CDR3 first-round RT-PCR relied on the HTBI primer set. A single record per CDR3 protein comes from TCRdb applying MiXCR to the multiplex PCR reads. The table includes around 350,000 distinct CDR3 sequences, 15% to 20% detected once. General study points: Patients with ophthalmopathy were separated from those with stable hyperthyroidism by a 13 V-J model.

The length of the CDR3 is 15 residues. Trimming removed 4 bases from V and 4 bases from J, with 14 bases in between. Germline CDR1 and CDR2: SGHDN and FVKESK. This clonotype was counted many times. The antigen remains unidentified. A patient was excluded if there was uncontrolled infection, other autoimmune disease, pregnancy or lactation. The gene calls are TRBV14 and TRBJ2-4, with a possible D match to TRBD2 (6 bases). The sample comprised blood. The TCR sequence derives from a woman aged 18-29 years with Graves' hyperthyroidism. The CDR3: CASSPRRERKNIQYF. CDR3 bases: TGTGCCAGCAGCCCCAGGAGGGAGAGAAAAAACATTCAGTACTTC.